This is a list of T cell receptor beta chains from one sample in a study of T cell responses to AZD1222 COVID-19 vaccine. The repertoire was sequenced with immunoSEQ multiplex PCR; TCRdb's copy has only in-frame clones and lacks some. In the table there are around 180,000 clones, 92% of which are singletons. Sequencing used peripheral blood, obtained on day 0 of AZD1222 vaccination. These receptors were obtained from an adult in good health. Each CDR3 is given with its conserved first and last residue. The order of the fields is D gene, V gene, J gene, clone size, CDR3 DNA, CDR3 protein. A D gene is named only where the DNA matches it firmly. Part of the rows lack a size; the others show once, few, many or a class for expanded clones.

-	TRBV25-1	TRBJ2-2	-	TGTGCCAGCAGTGAACAGGAGGACGGGGAGCTGTTTTTT	CASSEQEDGELFF
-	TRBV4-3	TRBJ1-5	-	TGCGCCAGCAGCCCCCGGTTCGGGGCTGGGCAGCCCCAGCATTTT	CASSPRFGAGQPQHF
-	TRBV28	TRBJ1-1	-	TGTGCCAGCAACCCGGACAGCTTCACTGAAGCTTTCTTT	CASNPDSFTEAFF
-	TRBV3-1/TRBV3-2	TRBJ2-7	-	TGTGCCAGCAGCTCCTGGGGCGAGCAGTACTTC	CASSSWGEQYF
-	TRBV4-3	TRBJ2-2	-	TGCGCCAGTCGCCCCAGGGCGGACACCGGGGAGCTGTTTTTT	CASRPRADTGELFF
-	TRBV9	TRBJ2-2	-	TGTGCCAGCAGTGGAGGCACGAACACCGGGGAGCTGTTTTTT	CASSGGTNTGELFF
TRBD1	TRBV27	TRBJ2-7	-	TGTGCCAGCAGTGATGACAGGGGCCCCTACGAGCAGTACTTC	CASSDDRGPYEQYF
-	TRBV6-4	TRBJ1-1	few	TGTGCCAGCAGTGAAAAGGACAACACTGAAGCTTTCTTT	CASSEKDNTEAFF
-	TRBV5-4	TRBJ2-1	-	TGTGCCAGCAGCCCCCGGGACTCTCAATACAATGAGCAGTTCTTC	CASSPRDSQYNEQFF
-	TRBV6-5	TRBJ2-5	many	TGTGCCAGCAAGGGACACCGGTACCAAGAGACCCAGTACTTC	CASKGHRYQETQYF
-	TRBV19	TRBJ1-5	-	TGTGCCAGTAGGAATGCAGGATTTAGCAATCAGCCCCAGCATTTT	CASRNAGFSNQPQHF
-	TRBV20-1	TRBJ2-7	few	TGCAGTGCTCCAGACAACTACGAGCAGTACTTC	CSAPDNYEQYF
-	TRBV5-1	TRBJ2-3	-	TGCGCCAGCAGCCTAGGACAGGGAGGGGCAGATACGCAGTATTTT	CASSLGQGGADTQYF
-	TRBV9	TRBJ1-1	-	TGTGCCAGCAGCGTAGGTTCCTCGAACACTGAAGCTTTCTTT	CASSVGSSNTEAFF
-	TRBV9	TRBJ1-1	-	TGTGCCAGCAGCCGGACAGATCTCACTGAAGCTTTCTTT	CASSRTDLTEAFF
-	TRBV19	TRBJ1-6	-	TGTGCCAGCCGACCAGTGGACCGGGGTTCACCCCTCCACTTT	CASRPVDRGSPLHF
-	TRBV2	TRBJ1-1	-	TGTGCCAGCAGAGGGGTAGAGACTGAAGCTTTCTTT	CASRGVETEAFF
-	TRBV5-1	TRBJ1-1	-	TGCGCCAGCAGCTTTGGACAGAACACTGAAGCTTTCTTT	CASSFGQNTEAFF
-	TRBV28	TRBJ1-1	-	TGTGCCAGCAAGGACAACACTGAAGCTTTCTTT	CASKDNTEAFF
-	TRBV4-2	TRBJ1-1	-	TGTGCCAGCAGCCTATATGGGGGAGCGAACACTGAAGCTTTCTTT	CASSLYGGANTEAFF
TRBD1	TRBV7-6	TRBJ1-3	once	TGTGCCAGCAGCCCAGGGCGGCAGGGGGCGTCCGGAAACACCATATATTTT	CASSPGRQGASGNTIYF
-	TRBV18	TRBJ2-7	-	TGTGCCAGCTCGCGAATCTCCTACGAGCAGTACTTC	CASSRISYEQYF
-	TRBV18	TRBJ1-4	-	TGTGCCAGCTCAGCGGGTTTTAATGAAAAACTGTTTTTT	CASSAGFNEKLFF
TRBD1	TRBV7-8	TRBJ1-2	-	TGTGCCAGCGGACAAACAGGGGGCTATGGCTACACCTTC	CASGQTGGYGYTF
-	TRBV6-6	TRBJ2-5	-	TGTGCCAGCCAGGTGGGTCTCGGGGAGACCCAGTACTTC	CASQVGLGETQYF
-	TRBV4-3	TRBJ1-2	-	TGCGCCAGCAGCCAAGAGCCCGGCAGGGGCAACTATGGCTACACCTTC	CASSQEPGRGNYGYTF
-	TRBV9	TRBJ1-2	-	TGTGCCAGCAGCCCAGAGGGGGGCATGCACTATGGCTACACCTTC	CASSPEGGMHYGYTF
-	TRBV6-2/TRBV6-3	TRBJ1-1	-	TGTGCCAGCAGTTACCAACCGAACACTGAAGCTTTCTTT	CASSYQPNTEAFF
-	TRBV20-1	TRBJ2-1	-	TGCAGTGCTAGAGCGGAGCGGCAGTTCTTC	CSARAERQFF
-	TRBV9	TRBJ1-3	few	TGTGCCAGCAGCGTAGGTCAGGGAACTGGAAACACCATATATTTT	CASSVGQGTGNTIYF
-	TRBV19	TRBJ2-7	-	TGTGCCTCTAAGGTAAAGGCGACCTCCTACGAGCAGTACTTC	CASKVKATSYEQYF
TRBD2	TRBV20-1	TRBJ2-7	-	TGCAGTGCTAGTCTCCCAGCGGGAAGCTACGAGCAGTACTTC	CSASLPAGSYEQYF
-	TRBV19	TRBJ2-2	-	TGTGCCAGTATGCAAGGGACCTCGAACACCGGGGAGCTGTTTTTT	CASMQGTSNTGELFF
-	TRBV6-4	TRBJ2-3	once	TGTGCCAGCAGTGACGTTATGGAAGATACGCAGTATTTT	CASSDVMEDTQYF
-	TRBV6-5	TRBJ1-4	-	TGTGCCAGCAGAAGACCCGGGAACAATGAAAAACTGTTTTTT	CASRRPGNNEKLFF
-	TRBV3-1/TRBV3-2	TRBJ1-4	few	TGTGCCAGCAGGCTAGGGTTATCTAATGAAAAACTGTTTTTT	CASRLGLSNEKLFF
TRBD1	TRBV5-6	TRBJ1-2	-	TGTGCCAGCAGCTTGGGGTTGGGAGGGGGCGTAAATGGCTACACCTTC	CASSLGLGGGVNGYTF
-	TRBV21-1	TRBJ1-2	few	TGTGCCAGCAGCAGATACAGGGAGTGGTATGGCTACACCTTC	CASSRYREWYGYTF
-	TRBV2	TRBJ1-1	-	TGTGCCAGCAGTGAAGTACAGGGAAGAGGGAACACTGAAGCTTTCTTT	CASSEVQGRGNTEAFF
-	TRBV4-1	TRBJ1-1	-	TGCGCCAGCAGCCCACAGGGCATGAACACTGAAGCTTTCTTT	CASSPQGMNTEAFF
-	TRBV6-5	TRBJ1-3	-	TGTGCCAGCATGGGGACTCCTGGAAACACCATATATTTT	CASMGTPGNTIYF
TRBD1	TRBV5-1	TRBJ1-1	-	TGCGCCAGCAGCTTGGACAGGGGCCCGAACACTGAAGCTTTCTTT	CASSLDRGPNTEAFF
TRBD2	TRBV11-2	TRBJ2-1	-	TGTGCCACCCGACTAGCGGGAGCCAATGAGCAGTTCTTC	CATRLAGANEQFF
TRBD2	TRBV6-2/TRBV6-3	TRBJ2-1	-	TGTGCCAGCAGTCAGACTAGCGGGGGGGCCGGTGAGCAGTTCTTC	CASSQTSGGAGEQFF
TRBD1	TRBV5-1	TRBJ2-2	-	TGCGCCAGCAGCTTGGATTATCGACAGGGGGTCACCGGGGAGCTGTTTTTT	CASSLDYRQGVTGELFF
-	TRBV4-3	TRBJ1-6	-	TGCGCCAGCAGCCAACAACAGGGCGGGAATTCACCCCTCCACTTT	CASSQQQGGNSPLHF
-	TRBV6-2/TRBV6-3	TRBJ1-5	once	TGTGCCAGCAGTTACCCGGGTCGCAATCAGCCCCAGCATTTT	CASSYPGRNQPQHF
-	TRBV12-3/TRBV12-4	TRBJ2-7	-	TGTGCCAGCAGTCTACAGATCGTGGAGCAGTACTTC	CASSLQIVEQYF
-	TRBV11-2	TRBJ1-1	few	TGTGCCAGCAGCTTAGAGGGCAGGGAATACACTGAAGCTTTCTTT	CASSLEGREYTEAFF